This T cell receptor (beta chain) was sequenced for a study of T cell repertoires in cytomegalovirus infection (dated by TCRdb to the late 2010s). Describing the broader study: The peptide stimulations were aimed at well-studied HLA-B-restricted epitopes as well as recently identified HLA-C-restricted CMV epitopes, whose presentation resists viral immunomodulation. The HLA type of each donor mattered for the analysis, because public TCR beta signatures pointed to carriage of CMV infection along with the matching HLA type. Broader findings and caveats from the paper: The ex vivo response was dominated by HLA-C-restricted CMV-specific TCR beta clonotypes, and the single most frequent clonotype in two of eight donors was supplied by these HLA-C-restricted clonotypes. In both this cohort and an independent cohort of 352 donors, the cumulative frequency of public TCR beta family members distinguished carriers of CMV infection plus the relevant HLA type.

Reads for this sample came from an Illumina HiSeq 1500. Through fastp at Q25 and MiXCR, TCRdb rebuilt clones from the public reads, retaining in-frame beta chains. A single entry per CDR3 protein holds the most common genes and DNA from its merged rows. This sample holds about 160,000 distinct CDR3 sequences; 20% to 25% were observed only once. The top ten clones comprise 25% of the sample. The sample's treatment or condition label, decoded: in vitro stimulation with specific CMV peptide epitopes to enrich CMV-specific T cells. The germline V gene provides CDR1 SGHTA and CDR2 FQGNSA. The CDR3 has 14 amino acids, counting the end cysteine and phenylalanine. Only the CDR3 DNA stays, 42 bases, in frame from base 1. A note on this clonotype: Its target antigen remains unknown. An end of the junction does not agree with germline; a read error may underlie this.

This material consisted of CD8+ T cells from cultured PBMCs, taken from culture after CMV antigen stimulation. The chain was built from TRBV7-2 and TRBJ2-7; no D segment can be confidently identified. This receptor was taken from a human donor in good health (CMV status not recorded). Some clones in this sample may be carry-over from other donors' samples. The encoded CDR3 is CASSLIHISYEQYF. The nucleotide sequence reads TGTGCAAGCAGTTTGATACACATTTCCTACGAGCAGTACTTC.